The 18 T cell receptor beta chains below all came from one sample that was sequenced in a study of blood T cells in healthy people across ages. PCR was performed a second time for 7 to 11 cycles using a sample-barcoded 5' primer and a J-beta primer mix. TCRdb reprocessed the 5' RACE reads via MiXCR and lists one record per CDR3 protein. In the table there are around 1,000,000 distinct CDR3 sequences, approximately 26% of which are singletons. The sample also formed part of further work on T cells of mothers and their children.

The sequencing input was blood. The receptor set was obtained from a girl aged 2-9 years in good health.

This clonotype turned up a few times. The chain carries TRBV7-4 and TRBJ1-6; no definite D call. This CDR3 region has 13 residues. V shed 3 bases and J shed 9 bases, with 9 bases lying between them. Germline CDR1 and CDR2: SGHVT and SQSDAQ. CDR3 in DNA: TGTGCCAGCAGCTTCCCTTCAGGTTCACCCCTCCACTTT. This gives the protein CASSFPSGSPLHF.

This chain joins TRBV27 and TRBJ2-7, with D unclear. The V end lost 6 bases, the J end lost 0 bases, and 15 bases lay between the germline ends. Germline V gene lookup returns CDR1 MNHEY and CDR2 SMNVEV (reference sequence). The CDR3 sequence is 15 residues long. The CDR3 is CASSRVASSSYEQYF. The CDR3 DNA sequence: TGTGCCAGCAGCCGTGTAGCCTCGAGCTCCTACGAGCAGTACTTC.

In its sample, this clonotype was seen a few times. This chain links TRBV3-1 with TRBJ2-1; D not resolved. This CDR3 is built from 13 residues. Germline CDR1 and CDR2: LGHDT and YNNKEL (reference sequence). V was pared by 3 bases and J by 1 base, with 4 bases between. CDR3 residues: CASSHPSYNEQFF. The CDR3 DNA is TGTGCCAGCAGCCATCCGTCCTACAATGAGCAGTTCTTC.

This rearrangement joins TRBV10-2 to TRBJ2-7; a possible D gene is TRBD1 (5 bases). Germline CDR1 and CDR2: WSHSY and SAAADI. V dropped 3 bases and J dropped 2 bases, with 14 bases sitting between them. The CDR3 is 15 residues long. The CDR3 sequence is CASSDPNRSPYEQYF. The DNA of the CDR3 is TGCGCCAGCAGTGACCCTAACAGGAGCCCCTACGAGCAGTACTTC.

The V gene is TRBV5-1, the J gene TRBJ1-2; D possibly corresponds to TRBD1 (5 bases). The V gene's germline CDR1 is SGHRS and CDR2 YFSETQ. V was pared by 5 bases and J by 8 bases, with 13 bases between. The CDR3 extends over 12 amino acids. The CDR3 DNA reads as TGCGCCAGCAGATCCGGGAGGGGAGGCTACACCTTC. It codes for CASRSGRGGYTF.

The rearrangement links TRBV7-9 to TRBJ2-1; D may be TRBD1 (5 bases). The V end was cut by 8 bases, the J end by 9 bases, with 17 bases between. Germline lookup yields CDR1 SEHNR and CDR2 FQNEAQ (reference sequence). The CDR3 loop spans 13 amino acids. As DNA, the CDR3 is TGTGCCAGCCCACACCCTCAGGGAAGTGAGCAGTTCTTC. Translation: CASPHPQGSEQFF. The entire variable domain, with the rest obtained from reference TRBV7-9 and TRBJ2-1, is as follows: DTGVSQNPRHKITKRGQNVTFRCDPISEHNRLYWYRQTLGQGPEFLTYFQNEAQLEKSRLLSDRFSAERPKGSFSTLEIQRTEQGDSAMYLCASPHPQGSEQFFGPGTRLTVL.

The chain couples TRBV29-1 to TRBJ1-1; D is perhaps TRBD1 (5 bases). The CDR3 sequence is 11 residues long. Germline V lookup: CDR1 SQVTM, CDR2 ANQGSEA. Trimming shortened V by 8 bases and J by 3 bases, and 10 bases separated the two germline ends. The CDR3, as DNA: TGCAGCTATCCGGGGGACACTGAAGCTTTCTTT. Translated, it gives CSYPGDTEAFF.

This chain connects TRBV4-1 to TRBJ1-4; 8 bases are a match to TRBD1. V gave up 1 base and J gave up 6 bases; unmatched junction bases: 13. The CDR3 is made up of 18 amino acids. Germline CDR1 MGHRA, CDR2 YSYEKL. The CDR3 loop is CASSQVLYPDRVDEKLFF. The CDR3 nucleotides are TGCGCCAGCAGCCAAGTTTTATACCCGGACAGGGTGGATGAAAAACTGTTTTTT.

This clonotype has just a few counts. The gene calls are TRBV5-1 and TRBJ2-1; 9 bases map to TRBD1. The germline CDR1 and CDR2 sequences are SGHRS and YFSETQ. The CDR3 loop spans 12 amino acids. J gave up 7 bases and V 7 bases, and 3 bases lay outside the gene matches. In DNA form, the CDR3 reads TGCGCCAGCGGGGACAGGGCTAATGAGCAGTTCTTC. Protein: CASGDRANEQFF.

This clonotype turned up a few times. This rearrangement joins TRBV12-5 to TRBJ2-5; no clear D. The DNA end lines up better with TRBJ2-7; the J call may be wrong. This CDR3 has 10 residues. CDR1 is LGHNT and CDR2 is FRNRAP in the germline V gene. CDR3 in amino acids: CASGIHEQYF. In DNA, the CDR3 is TGTGCTAGTGGGATTCACGAGCAGTACTTC.

This clonotype was seen a few times. The chain employs TRBV28 and TRBJ2-5; the D gene is possibly TRBD2 (5 bases). Germline V gives CDR1 MDHEN, CDR2 SYDVKM. Deletions cut 3 bases from V and 2 bases from J, with 13 bases between. The CDR3 totals 15 residues. The CDR3 sequence: CASSFLLGSQETQYF. CDR3 coding DNA: TGTGCCAGCAGTTTCTTGCTGGGGAGTCAAGAGACCCAGTACTTC.

The chain couples TRBV5-1 to TRBJ2-2; possible D gene TRBD2, 6 bases. The CDR3 has 13 residues. Germline V lookup: CDR1 SGHRS, CDR2 YFSETQ. The V and J ends lost 3 bases and 6 bases respectively, with 9 bases between them. The CDR3 DNA reads as TGCGCCAGCAGCTGGGAGGAAGCCGGGGAGCTGTTTTTT. Amino acids: CASSWEEAGELFF.

CDR3: CAISESGSRLDTQYF. The CDR3 bases are TGTGCCATCAGTGAGTCGGGATCCAGATTAGATACGCAGTATTTT. V and J are TRBV10-3 and TRBJ2-3; the D is unclear. V lost 0 bases, J lost 5 bases, and 12 bases lay in between. The CDR3 covers 15 residues. Germline V lookup: CDR1 ENHRY, CDR2 SYGVKD.

This clonotype turned up a few times. The chain links TRBV2 to TRBJ1-1; D might be TRBD1 (5 bases). The germline CDR1 and CDR2 sequences are SNHLY and FYNNEI. The CDR3 extends over 17 amino acids. The ends were cut back, 8 bases at V and 3 bases at J, with 25 bases in the middle. Here the CDR3 DNA reads TGTGCCAGCGCTGCCCATGGGGTGGGGAGAGGGGACACTGAAGCTTTCTTT. Amino acids: CASAAHGVGRGDTEAFF.

The chain couples TRBV28 to TRBJ2-3; unclear D gene. Germline CDR1 is MDHEN and CDR2 is SYDVKM. Deletions cut 4 bases from V and 4 bases from J, with 9 bases between. The CDR3 contains 13 residues. CDR3 sequence (DNA): TGTGCCAGCAGTTCCCCCCTGTCAGATACGCAGTATTTT. Its translation: CASSSPLSDTQYF. Filled out from reference TRBV28 and TRBJ2-3, the complete variable domain reads DVKVTQSSRYLVKRTGEKVFLECVQDMDHENMFWYRQDPGLGLRLIYFSYDVKMKEKGDIPEGYSVSREKKERFSLILESASTNQTSMYLCASSSPLSDTQYFGPGTRLTVL.

This chain uses TRBV7-9 with TRBJ2-7; 8 nucleotides line up with TRBD2. The V gene's germline CDR1 is SEHNR and CDR2 FQNEAQ (reference sequence). V was clipped by 3 bases and J by 0 bases; unmatched bases: 4. CDR3 length: 15 residues. CDR3 loop: CASSFAGGTSYEQYF. CDR3 sequence (DNA): TGTGCCAGCAGCTTTGCGGGAGGAACCTCCTACGAGCAGTACTTC.

There are a few counts of this clonotype. V is TRBV12-3 or TRBV12-4 and J is TRBJ2-1; 11 nucleotides agree with TRBD2. Trimming cost V 2 bases and J 7 bases; bases outside gene matches: 4. This CDR3 has 15 amino acids. The CDR3 region is CASSLFPSGGNEQFF. CDR3 nucleotides: TGTGCCAGCAGTTTATTTCCTAGCGGGGGGAATGAGCAGTTCTTC.

This clonotype was seen a handful of times. V usage is TRBV2 and J usage is TRBJ2-7; unclear D gene. CDR3 length: 13 residues. Germline-derived CDR1 and CDR2 are SNHLY and FYNNEI. Deletions cut 6 bases from V and 1 base from J, with 10 bases between. The CDR3 nucleotides read TGTGCCAGCAGCGACGTTGCTTCCTACGAGCAGTACTTC. Translating it yields CASSDVASYEQYF.